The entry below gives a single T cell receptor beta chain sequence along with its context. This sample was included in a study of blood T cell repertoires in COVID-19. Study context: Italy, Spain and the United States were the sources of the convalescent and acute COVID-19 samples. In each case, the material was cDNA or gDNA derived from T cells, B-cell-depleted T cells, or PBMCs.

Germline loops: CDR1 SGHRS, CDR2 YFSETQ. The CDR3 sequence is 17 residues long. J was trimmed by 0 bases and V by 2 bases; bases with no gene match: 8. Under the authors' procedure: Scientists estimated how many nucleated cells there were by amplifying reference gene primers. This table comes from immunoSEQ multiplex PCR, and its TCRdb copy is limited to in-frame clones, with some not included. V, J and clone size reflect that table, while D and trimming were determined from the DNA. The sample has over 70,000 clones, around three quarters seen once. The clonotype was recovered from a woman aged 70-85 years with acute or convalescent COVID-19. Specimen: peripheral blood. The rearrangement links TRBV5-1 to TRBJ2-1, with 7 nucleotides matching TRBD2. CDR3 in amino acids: CASSFGGSGSSYNEQFF. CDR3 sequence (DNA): TGCGCCAGCAGCTTCGGGGGGAGCGGGTCCTCCTACAATGAGCAGTTCTTC.